Below are 17 T cell receptor beta chains sequenced from a single sample in a study of response to subunit inactivated influenza vaccine. A single record per CDR3 protein comes from TCRdb applying MiXCR to the RT-PCR reads. The sample holds about 800,000 distinct CDR3 sequences, around 20% seen once. Material: PBMCs from blood, obtained less than 6 days after vaccination. The receptor set was obtained from a middle-aged man who received an inactivated influenza vaccine.

This clonotype has more than one count but fewer than ten. The genes are TRBV7-9 and TRBJ2-6; TRBD1 aligns across 10 bases. CDR3 length equals 16 residues. Trimming cost V 3 bases and J 4 bases; bases outside gene matches: 3. Germline assignment: CDR1 SEHNR and CDR2 FQNEAQ (reference sequence). The CDR3 protein is CASSLTGGQGANVLTF. The CDR3 nucleotides are TGTGCCAGCAGCTTGACAGGGGGCCAAGGGGCCAACGTCCTGACTTTC.

The chain recombines TRBV12-3 or TRBV12-4 with TRBJ2-7, with no clear D. Between the trimmed V and J ends, which lost 0 bases and 0 bases, there was a span of 9 bases. The CDR3 is made up of 15 amino acids. The CDR3 loop is CASSLAGDNSYEQYF. The CDR3 bases are TGTGCCAGCAGTTTAGCGGGCGACAACTCCTACGAGCAGTACTTC.

This clonotype came up once. The rearrangement joins TRBV5-1 to TRBJ2-7; no definite D call. CDR3 size: 15 residues. The germline V gene encodes CDR1 SGHRS and CDR2 YFSETQ. V was clipped by 2 bases and J by 5 bases, with 17 bases between them. The CDR3 reads CASSLVSLLGDEQYF. The CDR3 bases are TGCGCCAGCAGCTTAGTGAGTCTACTTGGGGACGAGCAGTACTTC.

This clonotype was found a few times. V gene TRBV28 combines with J gene TRBJ2-1; D tentatively reads TRBD1 or TRBD2 (5 bases each). Germline CDR1 reads MDHEN; CDR2 reads SYDVKM. This CDR3 is built from 15 residues. V lost 5 bases to trimming and J lost 5 bases, with 16 bases between them. CDR3 residues: CASSRWDAGNNEQFF. DNA of the CDR3: TGTGCCAGCAGTCGTTGGGACGCTGGAAACAATGAGCAGTTCTTC.

This rearrangement joins TRBV5-1 to TRBJ1-1; tentative D call: TRBD1 (6 bases). Per germline, CDR1 SGHRS and CDR2 YFSETQ. V was clipped by 0 bases and J by 5 bases, with 17 bases between them. This CDR3 contains 16 residues. The CDR3 nucleotides read TGCGCCAGCAGCTTGGGTTCGCCAGCGGGGGCGACTGAAGCTTTCTTT. This sequence encodes CASSLGSPAGATEAFF.

The V gene is TRBV15, the J gene TRBJ1-4; D is undetermined. V lost 3 bases to trimming and J lost 0 bases, with 11 bases between them. The CDR3 is 16 residues long. The V gene's germline CDR1 is LNHNV and CDR2 YYDKDF (reference sequence). The CDR3 loop reads CATSRGRSATNEKLFF. CDR3 bases: TGTGCCACCAGCAGGGGCAGGAGTGCAACTAATGAAAAACTGTTTTTT. The full variable domain, rest sourced from reference TRBV15 and TRBJ1-4, is DAMVIQNPRYQVTQFGKPVTLSCSQTLNHNVMYWYQQKSSQAPKLLFHYYDKDFNNEADTPDNFQSRRPNTSFCFLDIRSPGLGDTAMYLCATSRGRSATNEKLFFGSGTQLSVL.

V gene TRBV12-3 or TRBV12-4 combines with J gene TRBJ1-3; D uncertain. The CDR3 totals 16 residues. V lost 6 bases, J lost 0 bases, and 15 bases lay in between. The DNA for the CDR3 is TGTGCCAGCAGCGCTGACCGGTTGAGCTCTGGAAACACCATATATTTT. Protein sequence: CASSADRLSSGNTIYF.

This clonotype was observed a handful of times. The J gene is TRBJ2-7, the V gene TRBV20-1, with D possibly being TRBD2 (5 bases). With 6 bases removed from V and 6 bases from J, the gap between germline ends came to 15 bases. The CDR3 loop spans 12 amino acids. Looked up from germline, CDR1 is DFQATT and CDR2 is SNEGSKA (reference sequence). The CDR3 DNA reads TGCAGTGCACCTGTCTCAGCGGTCGAGCAGTACTTC. The encoded protein is CSAPVSAVEQYF.

This clonotype was seen a handful of times. The V and J genes are TRBV7-2 and TRBJ1-1; perhaps TRBD1 as D (5 bases). The V and J ends lost 5 bases and 1 base respectively, with 11 bases between them. The CDR3 runs to 14 residues. Germline CDR1 SGHTA, CDR2 FQGNSA. The CDR3 nucleotides read TGTGCCAGCAGCCCGGCGACAGCGAACACTGAAGCTTTCTTT. Translating it yields CASSPATANTEAFF.

This chain joins TRBV19 and TRBJ2-1; TRBD2 might be the D (6 bases). CDR1 is LNHDA and CDR2 is SQIVND in the germline V gene (reference sequence). The CDR3 contains 14 residues. V lost 4 bases and J lost 7, with 14 bases in between. Written as DNA, the CDR3 is TGTGCCAGTAGTAACGGCGCCGGAGGGAATGAGCAGTTCTTC. Translated: CASSNGAGGNEQFF.

This clonotype was observed a handful of times. The gene calls are TRBV5-1 and TRBJ1-4; the D gene is possibly TRBD1 (6 bases). The CDR3 length is 15 residues. V lost 2 bases and J lost 1, with 9 bases in between. The germline gives CDR1 SGHRS, CDR2 YFSETQ. This CDR3 is CASSFQQGTNEKLFF. CDR3 sequence (DNA): TGCGCCAGCAGCTTCCAACAGGGAACTAATGAAAAACTGTTTTTT.

This clonotype was counted a few times. The gene calls are TRBV29-1 and TRBJ2-7; 9 positions agree with TRBD1. CDR1 and CDR2 (germline): SQVTM, ANQGSEA. This CDR3 has 12 amino acids. The J segment lost 7 bases and the V segment lost 8 bases, leaving 9 bases of the junction unmatched. CDR3 DNA sequence: TGCAGCACATCCGGACAGGGGAAGGAGCAGTACTTC. Its protein is CSTSGQGKEQYF.

V is TRBV20-1 and J is TRBJ2-7; D could derive from TRBD1 or TRBD2 (5 bases each). V shed 6 bases and J shed 3 bases, with 24 bases lying between them. This CDR3 contains 16 residues. Germline lookup yields CDR1 DFQATT and CDR2 SNEGSKA (reference sequence). CDR3 protein: CSASGTKDGTHYEQYF. The CDR3 nucleotides are TGCAGTGCGTCCGGGACCAAAGATGGGACCCACTACGAGCAGTACTTC.

This clonotype came up a few times. The gene calls are TRBV7-9 and TRBJ2-1; 14 nucleotides align to TRBD2. The CDR3 consists of 17 residues. Germline-derived CDR1 and CDR2 are SEHNR and FQNEAQ (reference sequence). V dropped 4 bases and J dropped 3; count of bases not matched to a gene: 5. CDR3 amino acids: CASSSTSGRAFYNEQFF. CDR3 nucleotide sequence: TGTGCCAGCAGCTCGACTAGCGGGAGGGCCTTCTACAATGAGCAGTTCTTC.

The V gene is TRBV6-1, the J gene TRBJ1-5, with 11 bases that match TRBD1. The CDR3 consists of 14 residues. The trim removed 5 bases at V and 11 bases at J, leaving 8 bases unmatched. CDR1 and CDR2 from the germline V gene are MNHNS and SASEGT. The CDR3 is CASSTADRGLAQHF. CDR3 sequence (DNA): TGTGCCAGCAGTACCGCGGACAGGGGGCTCGCCCAGCATTTT.

The chain has TRBV4-1 and TRBJ1-2; D is unclear. CDR3 length: 14 residues. CDR1 is MGHRA, CDR2 YSYEKL, per germline. V lost 2 bases and J 6 bases, leaving 13 bases between the germline ends. The CDR3 reads CASSQLTGFNGYTF. Here the CDR3 DNA reads TGCGCCAGCAGCCAACTAACGGGATTTAATGGCTACACCTTC.

Many counts were recorded for this clonotype. CDR3 DNA: TGTGCCAGCAGCTTGGACGTATACGAGCAGTACTTC. As protein: CASSLDVYEQYF. The chain couples TRBV5-6 to TRBJ2-7; no clear D. CDR3 length equals 12 residues. Between the trimmed V and J ends, which lost 0 bases and 4 bases, there was a span of 5 bases. Germline-derived CDR1 and CDR2 are SGHDT and YYEEEE.